The TCR beta chain described here comes from a study of shared clonotypes between healthy human individuals (dated by TCRdb to 2018 to 2020). Concerning the study at large: The cohort included a few men and a couple of women between 18 and 49 years of age. Per donor, leukapheresis produced somewhere between about 0.94 and 9.5 billion PBMCs. For each donor, CD4 naive and CD4 memory were each run on three plates, CD8 naive on two plates, and CD8 memory on one plate. Libraries were prepared and TCR repertoires were sequenced by different laboratories using diverse techniques, in order to increase sequencing depth and limit assay-specific biases. To estimate repertoire size and how much clonotypes are shared between individuals, the study performed deep sequencing of blood TCR repertoires from about five healthy adults.

Remarks on this clone: The target of this receptor is not known. The sample holds no much larger clone one base away, and base qualities are not on file.

Study-wide findings and limitations: Rarefaction of sorted-subset datasets indicated incomplete sequencing despite the large sequencing depth. Because the study included a small number of donors, the genetic and exposure-history diversity represented was limited. Estimated clonotype richness was generally larger for naive than for memory subsets. Sharing across several donors was observed for roughly 5% of naive CD4, about 4% of naive CD8, roughly 2.4% of memory CD4, and around 0.42% of memory CD8 clonotypes. Only blood was sampled, and tissue TCR repertoires likely differ from those in blood. Compared with non-shared clonotypes, clonotypes shared by all four sorted-subset donors had higher generation probabilities. Pairwise subsampling led to the expectation that sequencing depth would affect the degree of clonotype sharing among donors.

Using the deep immunoSEQ assay, TCR CDR3 regions were amplified from genomic DNA by multiplex PCR. Extracted genomic DNA from each cell subset was spread evenly across all wells of several immunoSEQ 96-well plates, with each plate serving as a replicate. For sorted subsets, roughly 200 ng of genomic DNA, equivalent to about 30,000 T cell genomes, went into each replicate PCR. The purified libraries were quantified using a Qubit 3.0 fluorometer, sized with a Bioanalyzer 2100, and then quantified again using the KAPA Library Quantification kit. Each immunoSEQ 96-well plate was sequenced on its own single-read 150-cycle Illumina NextSeq 550 flow cell. Under the source paper's analysis protocol: Because only junctional sequences without quality scores were contained in the immunoSEQ output, filtering matching that applied to full-length reads could not be performed. Sequences were annotated with PyIR, a Python wrapper for IgBLAST v1.9, using IMGT germline references to assign V/J genes and CDR3. Any read was removed if the V/J assignment was weak (E-value above 1e-6), the CDR3 was missing, or the read contained stop codons, out-of-frame junctions, or ambiguous translated residues. A V3J clonotype was defined by an identical inferred V gene, J gene, and CDR3 amino acid sequence. To compute the percentage overlap between repertoires, the number of shared unique clonotypes was divided by the size of the smaller repertoire. RTK rarefaction, the Chao1 estimator, and Recon v2.1 estimates of unobserved clonotypes were used to assess repertoire richness. OLGA was used to compute generation probabilities for all TCRbeta clonotypes that the gDNA method yielded from a handful of donors. In TCRdb, the immuneACCESS table is reduced to in-frame sequences with V and J assigned. These tables do not hold every clone; where another copy was compared, an unresolved V gene accounts for under half, and the others remain unexplained. D and trimming were read from the DNA, whereas the V and J calls and clone size are those reported in that table. This sample comprises about 120,000 clones, approximately 70% of them detected only once. The ten largest account for around 23% of the sample.

The donors were healthy, HIV-negative adults with no recently reported acute infections or vaccinations. All donors were Caucasian adults living in Nashville, Tennessee, USA. CD8 memory samples were composed of magnetically selected CD45RO+ cells combined with CCR7-negative CD45RA+ effector memory (TemRA) cells. After blood collection by leukapheresis, PBMCs were isolated using Ficoll-Histopaque density gradient centrifugation and then cryopreserved in the vapor phase of liquid nitrogen. Analytical flow cytometry was used to check the purity and quantity of each magnetically sorted T cell population. Genomic DNA was isolated from each sorted fraction and quantified by UV absorbance on a Nanodrop 2000c. The cysteine opens and the phenylalanine closes a CDR3 of 14 amino acids. The kept DNA is CDR3 alone, 42 bases in frame from the first base. As encoded in the germline V gene, CDR1 is SGDLS while CDR2 is YYNGEE.

The TCR was taken from a woman aged 30 to 39 in good health. Source material: memory CD8+ T cells sorted from blood. According to the study, the label for this sample's cell subset or site signals: CD45RO+ cells pooled with CCR7-negative TemRA cells. The receptor chain draws on TRBV9 and TRBJ2-5, and 8 bases in between align with TRBD1. The J call could be wrong; TRBJ2-7 is a better fit for the DNA end. The nucleotide sequence reads TGTGCCAGCAGCGGAGGGACAGGCGGCTACGAGCAGTACTTC. Its coded protein is CASSGGTGGYEQYF.